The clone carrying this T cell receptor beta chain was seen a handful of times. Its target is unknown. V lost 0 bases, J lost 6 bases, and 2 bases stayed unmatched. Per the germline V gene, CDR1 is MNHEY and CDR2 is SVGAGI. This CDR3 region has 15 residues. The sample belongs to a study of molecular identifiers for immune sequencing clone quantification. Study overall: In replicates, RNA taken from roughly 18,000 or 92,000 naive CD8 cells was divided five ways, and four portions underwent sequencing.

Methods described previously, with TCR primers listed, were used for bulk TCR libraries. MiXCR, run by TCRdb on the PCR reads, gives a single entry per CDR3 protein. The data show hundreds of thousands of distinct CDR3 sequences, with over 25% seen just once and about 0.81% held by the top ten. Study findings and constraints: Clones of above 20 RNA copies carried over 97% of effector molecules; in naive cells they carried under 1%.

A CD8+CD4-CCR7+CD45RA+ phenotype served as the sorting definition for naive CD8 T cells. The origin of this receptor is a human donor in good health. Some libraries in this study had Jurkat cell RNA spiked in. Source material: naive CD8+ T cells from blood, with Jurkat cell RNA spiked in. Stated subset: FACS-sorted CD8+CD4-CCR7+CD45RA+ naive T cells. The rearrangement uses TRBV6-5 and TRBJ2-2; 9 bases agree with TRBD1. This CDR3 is CASSYSRDRAGELFF. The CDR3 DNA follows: TGTGCCAGCAGTTACTCCCGGGACAGGGCCGGGGAGCTGTTTTTT.